These 5 T cell receptor beta chains were all obtained from the same sample, sequenced in a study of T cells after yellow fever vaccination. TCRdb itself ran the 5' RACE reads through MiXCR, one entry per CDR3 protein. This sample carries under 600,000 distinct CDR3 sequences, 21% of them seen once, and the ten largest clones take less than 20%. Sequenced here: PBMCs, sampled approximately 20 days after the first yellow fever vaccination. These receptors came from a man between 18 and 35 years old who received the YFV17D yellow fever vaccine.

The chain joins TRBV7-2 to TRBJ2-1, with 9 bases lining up with TRBD2. Losses at the gene ends were 5 bases for V and 4 bases for J; bases not matched to a gene: 3. In germline, CDR1 is SGHTA, CDR2 FQGNSA. The length of the CDR3 is 14 residues. The DNA of the CDR3 is TGTGCCAGCAGCGGACTAGCGTCTTACAATGAGCAGTTCTTC. Translated: CASSGLASYNEQFF.

The chain couples TRBV18 to TRBJ2-2; TRBD1 matches at 7 bases. V trimming: 6 bases; J trimming: 4 bases; junction bases outside the gene matches: 5. The CDR3 runs 14 residues. The germline V gene has CDR1 KGHSH and CDR2 LQKENI. CDR3 sequence: CASSQTGITGELFF. CDR3 nucleotide sequence: TGTGCCAGCTCTCAGACAGGGATCACCGGGGAGCTGTTTTTT.

This clonotype appeared once. V is TRBV5-4 and J is TRBJ2-5; 9 nucleotides agree with TRBD2. Germline-derived CDR1 and CDR2 are SGHNT and YYREEE (reference sequence). Losses at the gene ends were 6 bases for V and 3 bases for J; bases not matched to a gene: 6. The CDR3 extends over 14 amino acids. The CDR3 is CASNAGGSKETQYF. The CDR3 DNA reads as TGTGCCAGCAACGCGGGGGGGTCCAAAGAGACCCAGTACTTC.

The chain carries TRBV12-3 or TRBV12-4 and TRBJ2-1, with TRBD1 matching over 10 bases. V lost 5 bases, J lost 6 bases, and 4 bases stayed unmatched. This CDR3 contains 14 residues. Here the CDR3 DNA reads TGTGCCAGCAGTGGGACAGGGGCAGGCAATGAGCAGTTCTTC. The encoded protein is CASSGTGAGNEQFF.

V usage is TRBV7-2 and J usage is TRBJ1-2; no definite D call. Trimming took off 0 bases at V and 3 bases at J, with 20 bases between the two ends. CDR3 length: 18 amino acids. Germline-derived CDR1 and CDR2 are SGHTA and FQGNSA. Here the CDR3 DNA reads TGTGCCAGCAGCTTAGCGCTAAATAAGGGAGGAATAGACTATGGCTACACCTTC. This sequence encodes CASSLALNKGGIDYGYTF.